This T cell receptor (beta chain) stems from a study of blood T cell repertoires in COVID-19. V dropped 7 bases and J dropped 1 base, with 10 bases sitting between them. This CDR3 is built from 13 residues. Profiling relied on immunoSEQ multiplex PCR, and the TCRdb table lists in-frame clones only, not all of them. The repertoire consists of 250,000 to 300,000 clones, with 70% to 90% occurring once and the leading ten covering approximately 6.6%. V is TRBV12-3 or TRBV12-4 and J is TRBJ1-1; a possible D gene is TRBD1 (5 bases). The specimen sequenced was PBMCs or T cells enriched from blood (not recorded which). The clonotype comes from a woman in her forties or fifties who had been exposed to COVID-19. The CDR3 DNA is TGTGCCAGCACCGGGCAGGGGAACACTGAAGCTTTCTTT. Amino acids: CASTGQGNTEAFF.